This paragraph reports one T cell receptor (beta chain). Antigen specificity is unknown. TCRdb re-analysed the reads in MiXCR, keeping a single row per CDR3 protein. The sample yields about 270,000 distinct CDR3 sequences, less than 25% seen once. Between the trimmed V and J ends, which lost 7 bases and 4 bases, there was a span of 16 bases. CDR3 length equals 14 residues. The data are from a study of T cell repertoires in cytomegalovirus infection. Study as a whole: Public TCR beta signature analysis indicated the presence of both CMV infection and matching HLA type. Study observations and caveats: The ex vivo response was dominated by HLA-C-restricted CMV-specific TCR beta clonotypes. Using cumulative public TCR beta family frequency, the authors identified those who carried CMV together with the relevant HLA.

The chain uses TRBV12-3 or TRBV12-4 and TRBJ1-1; D is uncertain. The sequence derives from a human donor in good health (CMV status not recorded). Some clones in this sample may be carry-over from other donors' samples. The source material was cultured PBMCs, sampled from culture after CMV antigen stimulation. The CDR3 DNA reads TGTGCCAGCATAATTAAGTTAGGGCGCACTGAAGCTTTCTTT. It yields the protein CASIIKLGRTEAFF.